These T cell receptor beta chains were read from a single sample in a study of post-analysis software for immune sequencing data. Each CDR3 protein is one row after TCRdb ran MiXCR on the PCR reads. Of approximately 440,000 distinct CDR3 sequences in the sample, nearly 45% were seen once. The sequenced sample consisted of blood. These receptors came from a girl between 5 and 17 years old with multiple sclerosis. Both conserved end residues are part of each CDR3. A D gene is named only where the DNA matches it firmly. Size is stated for part of the rows, as once, few or many counts, or as a class when the clone is expanded.

V	D	J	size	DNA	CDR3
TRBV7-8	TRBD1	TRBJ2-7	.	TGTGCCAGCAGCTCCAGCTGGACAGGGGGAGATGACGAGCAGTACTTC	CASSSSWTGGDDEQYF
TRBV20-1	TRBD2	TRBJ2-7	.	TGCAGTGCTAGAGAGGCCGGGACTAGCGGGACCTACGAGCAGTACTTC	CSAREAGTSGTYEQYF
TRBV28	.	TRBJ2-1	.	TGTGCCAGCAGTCCGTGGGCCAGGGCAGGTTACAATGAGCAGTTCTTC	CASSPWARAGYNEQFF
TRBV3-1	TRBD1	TRBJ2-3	.	TGTGCCAGCAGCCTTGACAGGGGGCGCGGAGATACGCAGTATTTT	CASSLDRGRGDTQYF
TRBV5-1	.	TRBJ2-1	.	TGCGCCAGCAGCTTGGAGGCAGGGTTGGACAATGAGCAGTTCTTC	CASSLEAGLDNEQFF
TRBV6-2/TRBV6-3	.	TRBJ2-1	.	TGTGCCAGCAGTTCCTCCCACTACAATGAGCAGTTCTTC	CASSSSHYNEQFF
TRBV27	.	TRBJ2-1	few	TGTGCCAGCAGTCCCAGTGGAGGGCTGGGCTCCTACAATGAGCAGTTCTTC	CASSPSGGLGSYNEQFF
TRBV4-3	TRBD1	TRBJ1-1	few	TGCGCCAGCAGCCAACCTAAACCGGGACAGGGCATGAACACTGAAGCTTTCTTT	CASSQPKPGQGMNTEAFF
TRBV4-2	.	TRBJ2-1	.	TGTGACAGCAGCCAGCGACTAAACTCCTACAATGAGCAGTTCTTC	CDSSQRLNSYNEQFF
TRBV6-1	.	TRBJ2-6	many	TGTGCCAGCAGTGAAGACAGCTCTGGGGCCAACGTCCTGACTTTC	CASSEDSSGANVLTF
TRBV20-1	.	TRBJ1-2	few	TGCAGTGCTAGAGAAAAGCCTTCAGCTAACTATGGCTACACCTTC	CSAREKPSANYGYTF
TRBV7-8	TRBD2	TRBJ2-1	few	TGTGCCAGCAGCTTATATTGGCGGGAGGCCTACAATGAGCAGTTCTTC	CASSLYWREAYNEQFF
TRBV29-1	TRBD2	TRBJ2-7	few	TGCAGCGTTGAAACGCTTCTAGCGGGAGAGTCCTACGAGCAGTACTTC	CSVETLLAGESYEQYF
TRBV3-1	.	TRBJ2-7	once	TGTGCCAGCAGCCAATTCCGTCAAAATGAGCAGTACTTC	CASSQFRQNEQYF
TRBV28	TRBD1	TRBJ2-5	.	TGTGCCAGCACCGACTCCGGGACAGCCGGGACCCAGTACTTC	CASTDSGTAGTQYF
TRBV4-1	TRBD2	TRBJ2-1	.	TGCGCCAGCACCTCTGGACTAGCGGGTTACAATGAGCAGTTCTTC	CASTSGLAGYNEQFF
TRBV6-1	.	TRBJ1-5	.	TGTGCCAGCAGTGAAGCCCAGCGAAATAGCAATCAGCCCCAGCATTTT	CASSEAQRNSNQPQHF
TRBV6-2/TRBV6-3	.	TRBJ2-7	.	TGTGCCAGCAGTTTAGACTTCAGCTCCTACGAGCAGTACTTC	CASSLDFSSYEQYF
TRBV27	TRBD2	TRBJ2-1	.	TGTGCCAGCAGCCCCGGGACTAGCGGGTGGGATGAGCAGTTCTTC	CASSPGTSGWDEQFF
TRBV6-6	.	TRBJ1-5	few	TGTGCCAGCAGCCGGACCTATTATAGCAATCAGCCCCAGCATTTT	CASSRTYYSNQPQHF
TRBV5-1	.	TRBJ2-2	few	TGCGCCAGCAGCTTGGGGACAGACCTAAACACCGGGGAGCTGTTTTTT	CASSLGTDLNTGELFF
TRBV21-1	.	TRBJ1-5	.	TGTGCCAGCAACACAGTCGCAGGGATCGACACATATAGCAATCAGCCCCAGCATTTT	CASNTVAGIDTYSNQPQHF
TRBV20-1	TRBD2	TRBJ2-7	few	TGCAGTGCCAGAGGGGAGGGACTACTCTACGAGCAGTACTTC	CSARGEGLLYEQYF
TRBV29-1	.	TRBJ2-7	.	TGCAGCGTTGGGTCTCAAACCTACGAGCAGTACTTC	CSVGSQTYEQYF
TRBV5-1	.	TRBJ1-5	.	TGCGCCAGCAGCCCCTTGGGGGAGGGAGAGCCCCAGCATTTT	CASSPLGEGEPQHF
TRBV20-1	.	TRBJ1-2	.	TGCAGTGCTATTCCGGGACAAGTGATCGGGTATGGCTACACCTTC	CSAIPGQVIGYGYTF
TRBV28	.	TRBJ2-1	.	TGTGCCAGCAGTCTCCTTGACTCAGGGATTGGACTGTTCTTC	CASSLLDSGIGLFF
TRBV6-5	TRBD1	TRBJ1-2	.	TGTGCCAGCAGTTACTCGTCCGGGACAGGGGGCCGGAGCTACACCTTC	CASSYSSGTGGRSYTF
TRBV5-1	.	TRBJ2-3	.	TGCGCCAGCAGCTCCCGGCAGGGGAGTGTGGCAGATACGCAGTATTTT	CASSSRQGSVADTQYF
TRBV20-1	.	TRBJ2-5	once	TGCAGTGCTAGAGACCGGGACCCTCTAGAGACCCAGTACTTC	CSARDRDPLETQYF
TRBV20-1	TRBD1	TRBJ2-7	.	TGCAGTGCAACCGGGACAGGGAACTACGAGCAGTACTTC	CSATGTGNYEQYF
TRBV20-1	.	TRBJ2-7	.	TGCAGTGCTAGAGGGAGGGGCAGGCCCACCTACGAGCAGTACTTC	CSARGRGRPTYEQYF
TRBV28	.	TRBJ1-2	few	TGTGCCAGCAGTTTTGCGGGAAATAACTATGGCTACACCTTC	CASSFAGNNYGYTF
TRBV3-1	.	TRBJ1-5	.	TGTGCCAGCAGCCAAACGGTAGGGCCCCAGCATTTT	CASSQTVGPQHF
TRBV6-5	.	TRBJ1-5	once	TGTGCCAGCAGTTACAGGCCAAATCAGCCCCAGCATTTT	CASSYRPNQPQHF
TRBV5-4	.	TRBJ2-7	.	TGTGCCAGCAGCTTGTTGAGGGGCAGGGGCGCCTACGAGCAGTACTTC	CASSLLRGRGAYEQYF
TRBV10-3	.	TRBJ1-5	.	TGTGCCATCGGGGGGGGAGAGGGGGGCAATCAGCCCCAGCATTTT	CAIGGGEGGNQPQHF
TRBV7-8	TRBD2	TRBJ2-3	.	TGTGCCAGCAGCCCTAGCGGTGGGAGAGCGGCAGATACGCAGTATTTT	CASSPSGGRAADTQYF
TRBV28	TRBD1	TRBJ2-5	few	TGTGCCAGCAGTTTTTCCGGGACAGGGTCCCAAGAGACCCAGTACTTC	CASSFSGTGSQETQYF
TRBV10-3	TRBD1	TRBJ2-7	few	TGTGCCAATTACAGGGGCGCACCCTACGAGCAGTACTTC	CANYRGAPYEQYF
TRBV6-4	.	TRBJ2-3	.	TGTGCCAGCAGTGAGTCCAGCTGGGACACAGATACGCAGTATTTT	CASSESSWDTDTQYF
TRBV7-6	.	TRBJ1-3	.	TGTGCCAGCAGCTTAAGGGACATTGGAAACACCATATATTTT	CASSLRDIGNTIYF
TRBV28	.	TRBJ1-5	many	TGTGCCAGCAGCCGCAGGGTTCAGCCCCAGCATTTT	CASSRRVQPQHF
TRBV20-1	TRBD2	TRBJ2-1	.	TGCAGTGCTAGAGATGGGCGGGAGATATACAATGAGCAGTTCTTC	CSARDGREIYNEQFF
TRBV14	.	TRBJ1-2	once	TGTGCCAGCAGCCAGCCGACAAGGTCCGGTGGCTACACCTTC	CASSQPTRSGGYTF
TRBV20-1	TRBD1	TRBJ2-5	.	TGCAGTGCCAGAGGACAGGGATGGCAAGAGACCCAGTACTTC	CSARGQGWQETQYF
TRBV10-3	.	TRBJ1-5	.	TGTGCCATCAGCAAGGTGGGGGATCAGCCCCAGCATTTT	CAISKVGDQPQHF
TRBV9	.	TRBJ2-3	.	TGTGCCAGCACCCCACGGCCAAACACAGATACGCAGTATTTT	CASTPRPNTDTQYF
TRBV20-1	.	TRBJ2-7	.	TGCAGTGCTAGGGAGACGGGGGACAGCTCCTACGAGCAGTACTTC	CSARETGDSSYEQYF
TRBV7-9	TRBD1	TRBJ2-7	.	TGTGCCAGCAGCTTCCTAGACAGGGACCCGACCTACGAGCAGTACTTC	CASSFLDRDPTYEQYF
TRBV20-1	TRBD1	TRBJ2-7	.	TGCAGTGCTAGAGATGAGATTGGACAGGAGTTATCCTACGAGCAGTACTTC	CSARDEIGQELSYEQYF
TRBV6-2/TRBV6-3	TRBD2	TRBJ2-7	.	TGTGCCAGCAGTTACTCGACTAGCCGCGGGTCCTACGAGCAGTACTTC	CASSYSTSRGSYEQYF
TRBV27	.	TRBJ2-7	few	TGTGCCAGCAGTTTACAGGGACCTCTTGAAGAGCAGTACTTC	CASSLQGPLEEQYF
TRBV29-1	.	TRBJ2-7	.	TGCAGCGTTGACAGCGGCACTTCCTACGAGCAGTACTTC	CSVDSGTSYEQYF
TRBV27	TRBD2	TRBJ2-7	few	TGTGCCAGCAAGTATTCAGCGGGAGTTGGCGAGCAGTACTTC	CASKYSAGVGEQYF
TRBV20-1	.	TRBJ1-2	.	TGCAGTGCTCCTCCAGTCGGCCTCGGGGGCTACACCTTC	CSAPPVGLGGYTF
TRBV29-1	TRBD2	TRBJ2-7	.	TGCAGCGTCCTACTAGCGGGGAGATACGAGCAGTACTTC	CSVLLAGRYEQYF
TRBV7-2	TRBD2	TRBJ2-7	.	TGTGCCAGCAGCCCTCGGACTAGCGGGAGTTTTTCCTACGAGCAGTACTTC	CASSPRTSGSFSYEQYF